Listed here are 8 T cell receptor beta chains from one sample, sequenced in a study of naive and memory T cell subsets. An equimolar mix of two oligonucleotides served as the beta constant-region primer for TRBC1 and TRBC2. Using its own MiXCR run on the UMI-ligation and nested PCR reads, TCRdb lists one record per CDR3 protein. Of around 40,000 distinct CDR3 sequences in the sample, about an eighth were seen once. The specimen sequenced was effector memory CD4+ T cells from blood. Subset indicated: effector memory, CD45RA- CD27-. All receptors come from a human donor in good health.

The chain joins TRBV5-1 to TRBJ2-7; a possible D gene is TRBD1 (6 bases). The CDR3 is 15 residues long. Germline-derived CDR1 and CDR2 are SGHRS and YFSETQ. V was shortened by 2 bases and J by 7 bases, with 19 bases between the two germline ends. The CDR3 nucleotides are TGCGCCAGCAGCTTCGGGACCTCAGGGGACGGAGAGCAGTACTTC. This translates into CASSFGTSGDGEQYF. The whole variable domain, remainder taken from reference TRBV5-1 and TRBJ2-7, is KAGVTQTPRYLIKTRGQQVTLSCSPISGHRSVSWYQQTPGQGLQFLFEYFSETQRNKGNFPGRFSGRQFSNSRSEMNVSTLELGDSALYLCASSFGTSGDGEQYFGPGTRLTVT.

This clonotype was seen more than once but under ten times. J is TRBJ1-5 and V is TRBV29-1; TRBD1 aligns across 7 bases. Trimming at V came to 4 bases and at J to 7 bases, leaving 13 bases not matched to a gene. The CDR3 runs to 15 residues. Germline-derived CDR1 and CDR2 are SQVTM and ANQGSEA. In nucleotides, the CDR3 is TGCAGCGTTGCCACGGTGACAGGGACCTCGCAGCCCCAGCATTTT. This sequence encodes CSVATVTGTSQPQHF.

J is TRBJ2-7 and V is TRBV27; TRBD1 agrees at 7 bases. CDR1 MNHEY and CDR2 SMNVEV come from the germline V gene (reference sequence). The trim removed 5 bases at V and 8 bases at J, leaving 15 bases unmatched. This CDR3 spans 15 amino acids. CDR3 in DNA: TGTGCCAGCAGTGCCCCGGACAGGTTTCGCTATCAGCAGTACTTC. It translates to CASSAPDRFRYQQYF.

This rearrangement joins TRBV6-2 or TRBV6-3 to TRBJ2-7; 8 nucleotides line up with TRBD1. This CDR3 is built from 14 residues. The trim removed 8 bases at V and 2 bases at J, leaving 8 bases unmatched. The germline CDR1 and CDR2 sequences are MNHEY and SVGEGT. The CDR3 is CASARTGTPYEQYF. The CDR3 DNA reads as TGTGCCAGCGCCAGGACAGGGACTCCCTACGAGCAGTACTTC.

The chain is built from TRBV7-3 and TRBJ1-2; 7 nucleotides align to TRBD1. V gave up 5 bases and J gave up 3 bases; unmatched junction bases: 6. From germline, CDR1 is SGHTA and CDR2 FQGTGA. CDR3 size: 14 residues. CDR3 residues: CASSPNRGDYGYTF. The DNA for the CDR3 is TGTGCCAGCAGCCCTAACAGGGGAGACTATGGCTACACCTTC.

This clonotype was observed a handful of times. This sequence joins TRBV27 and TRBJ1-2; D is uncertain. Trimming pared 6 bases from V and 3 bases from J, leaving 14 bases between. The CDR3 has 14 amino acids. Germline CDR1 MNHEY, CDR2 SMNVEV (reference sequence). In DNA form, the CDR3 reads TGTGCCAGCAGATCCGGGTCTCCCTACTATGGCTACACCTTC. It yields the protein CASRSGSPYYGYTF.

This clonotype was found many times. The chain has TRBV5-1 and TRBJ2-3; TRBD2 is a possible D gene (5 bases). V lost 0 bases and J 3 bases, leaving 11 bases between the germline ends. This CDR3 has 15 amino acids. The germline CDR1 and CDR2 sequences are SGHRS and YFSETQ. The CDR3 is CASSLEARRTDTQYF. In nucleotides, the CDR3 is TGCGCCAGCAGCTTGGAAGCGCGGAGGACAGATACGCAGTATTTT.

The table lists this clonotype with many counts. A much larger clone is a single base away; this may be a read error. The chain has TRBV5-1 and TRBJ1-6; TRBD1 agrees at 7 bases. Looked up from germline, CDR1 is SGHRS and CDR2 is YFSETQ. V shed 1 base and J 2 bases; nucleotides not matched to a gene: 6. The CDR3 length is 17 residues. The CDR3, as DNA: TGCGCCAGCAGCTTGTGGGGGACAGAAGCCTATAATTCACCCCTCCACTTT. Its protein product is CASSLWGTEAYNSPLHF.